The subject of this entry is one T cell receptor beta chain. Its specificity is not known. The sample belongs to a study of cytomegalovirus exposure and HLA in healthy donors. PCR involved 60 Vbeta and 13 Jbeta primers. The table came from immunoSEQ multiplex PCR; TCRdb's copy has only in-frame clones and leaves some out. The sample data list 200,000 or so clones. Study findings and constraints: TCR beta chain V- and J-gene trimming was linked, in a later analysis, to a missense variant in DCLRE1C. Per published reports, the classifier diagnosed cytomegalovirus status with high specificity and sensitivity. Later analysis indicated greater clonal expansion among HLA-associated TCR beta chains than among equally common other chains. After further analysis at a later stage, 15,000 to 20,000 TCR beta sequences were associated with HLA alleles at 0.05 false discovery rate.

CDR1 and CDR2 (germline): SGHTA, FQGNSA. Trimming at V came to 5 bases and at J to 4 bases, leaving 3 bases not matched to a gene. This CDR3 contains 13 residues. Material for sequencing was PBMCs. This TCR came from a boy younger than 18 in good health and CMV-seronegative. The chain employs TRBV7-2 and TRBJ1-2; 8 bases agree with TRBD1. CDR3 DNA: TGTGCCAGCAGCATGGACAGGGTCTATGGCTACACCTTC. Translated, it gives CASSMDRVYGYTF.